One sample yielded the 2 T cell receptor beta chains listed below, sequenced in a study of T cells expressing NK-cell markers. After re-calling the 5' RACE reads, TCRdb lists one entry per CDR3 protein, DNA absent. Its listing shows a few hundred thousand distinct CDR3 sequences. Sequencing used blood T cells: a sorted CD56 or NKG2C T cell subset, CD4+ or CD8+ T cells, or bulk PBMC T cells (not recorded which). These receptors were collected from a young man in good health.

The chain is built from TRBV20-1 and TRBJ2-1; TCRdb proposes TRBD2, but this gene call is untestable without DNA. The CDR3 covers 18 residues. CDR1 is DFQATT, CDR2 SNEGSKA, per germline (reference sequence). This CDR3 is CSAANLFPAAGGRNEQFF.

The chain employs TRBV19 and TRBJ2-1. The CDR3 loop spans 13 amino acids. Germline V lookup: CDR1 LNHDA, CDR2 SQIVND (reference sequence). This CDR3 is CASSWLKYNEQFF.